Listed here are 14 T cell receptor beta chains from one sample, sequenced in a study of T cell repertoires in cytomegalovirus infection. MiXCR was run by TCRdb on the reads, yielding one entry per CDR3 protein. The sample yields 450,000 to 600,000 distinct CDR3 sequences, approximately 40% seen once. No antigen has been assigned to these receptors. Sequencing was performed on cultured PBMCs, taken from culture after CMV antigen stimulation. The receptors stem from a human donor in good health (CMV status not recorded). Some clones in this sample may be carry-over from other donors' samples.

This chain uses TRBV28 with TRBJ2-2; D gene unclear. Trimming took 7 bases from V and 3 from J, leaving 15 bases between them. The CDR3 has 15 residues. Per the germline V gene, CDR1 is MDHEN and CDR2 is SYDVKM. CDR3 in DNA: TGTGCCAGCACCCCAAGGACCTTCTACACCGGGGAGCTGTTTTTT. Protein sequence: CASTPRTFYTGELFF.

The V gene is TRBV12-5, the J gene TRBJ2-2; no reliable D call. The CDR3 has 12 amino acids. In germline, CDR1 is LGHNT, CDR2 FRNRAP. V was pared by 4 bases and J by 2 bases, with 2 bases between. CDR3 sequence: CASGSNTGELFF. DNA of the CDR3: TGTGCTAGTGGTTCCAACACCGGGGAGCTGTTTTTT. The whole variable domain, remainder taken from reference TRBV12-5 and TRBJ2-2, is DARVTQTPRHKVTEMGQEVTMRCQPILGHNTVFWYRQTMMQGLELLAYFRNRAPLDDSGMPKDRFSAEMPDATLATLKIQPSEPRDSAVYFCASGSNTGELFFGEGSRLTVL.

The genes are TRBV12-3 or TRBV12-4 and TRBJ2-1; D not certain. The V end lost 7 bases, the J end lost 9 bases, and 16 bases lay between the germline ends. The CDR3 runs 13 residues. This CDR3 is CASTAESFAEQFF. The CDR3 region has the DNA TGTGCCAGCACCGCAGAGTCTTTTGCTGAGCAGTTCTTC.

The rearrangement uses TRBV12-3 or TRBV12-4 and TRBJ1-4, with unresolved D. The CDR3 contains 16 residues. Trimming pared 5 bases from V and 0 bases from J, leaving 13 bases between. CDR3 region: CASSDRTATTNEKLFF. CDR3 DNA: TGTGCCAGCAGTGACCGGACGGCCACAACTAATGAAAAACTGTTTTTT.

The rearrangement uses TRBV6-6 and TRBJ2-3; tentative D call: TRBD1 (6 bases). The CDR3 is 14 amino acids. Trimming shortened V by 7 bases and J by 4 bases, and 15 bases separated the two germline ends. Germline values: CDR1 MNHNY, CDR2 SVGAGI (reference sequence). CDR3 sequence: CASKTTPGADTQYF. The CDR3 region has the DNA TGTGCCAGCAAAACCACTCCAGGGGCAGATACGCAGTATTTT.

The CDR3 nucleotides are TGTGCCAGCAGCCCCGGGACAGGGCCCCGCGAGCAGTACTTC. It translates to CASSPGTGPREQYF. J is TRBJ2-7 and V is TRBV7-2, with TRBD1 matching over 9 bases. Trimming cost V 5 bases and J 6 bases; bases outside gene matches: 8. The germline V gene has CDR1 SGHTA and CDR2 FQGNSA. There are 14 residues in the CDR3.

There are a few counts of this clonotype. The rearrangement uses TRBV6-6 and TRBJ2-3; perhaps TRBD2 as D (6 bases). The CDR3 loop spans 16 amino acids. Germline V gene lookup returns CDR1 MNHNY and CDR2 SVGAGI (reference sequence). V was clipped by 2 bases and J by 3 bases, with 15 bases between them. CDR3: CASSYQPSDPTDTQYF. CDR3 nucleotides: TGTGCCAGCAGTTACCAACCTAGCGACCCTACAGATACGCAGTATTTT.

This clonotype occurred a few times. The rearrangement links TRBV19 to TRBJ2-3, with 11 bases identical to TRBD2. Germline CDR1 LNHDA, CDR2 SQIVND (reference sequence). This CDR3 region has 16 residues. The J segment lost 3 bases and the V segment lost 7 bases, leaving 9 bases of the junction unmatched. This CDR3 reads CASTPPLAGETDTQYF. In DNA form, the CDR3 reads TGTGCCAGTACCCCCCCACTAGCGGGGGAAACAGATACGCAGTATTTT.

This chain connects TRBV12-3 or TRBV12-4 to TRBJ1-5; no definite D call. Trimming pared 6 bases from V and 4 bases from J, leaving 13 bases between. This CDR3 has 14 residues. The CDR3 loop reads CASSPGLGNQPQHF. CDR3 nucleotides: TGTGCCAGCAGCCCCGGTTTAGGGAATCAGCCCCAGCATTTT.

This clonotype was counted only a few times. This chain links TRBV20-1 with TRBJ2-3, with D perhaps matching TRBD2 (5 bases). In germline, CDR1 is DFQATT, CDR2 SNEGSKA (reference sequence). The CDR3 spans 14 residues. V lost 1 base to trimming and J lost 1 base, with 9 bases between them. The CDR3 sequence: CSARVAGGTDTQYF. The CDR3 region has the DNA TGCAGTGCTAGAGTGGCCGGGGGCACAGATACGCAGTATTTT.

V and J are TRBV10-1 and TRBJ2-7; 8 bases are a match to TRBD2. V shed 3 bases, J shed 3 bases, and the junction held 7 bases outside the gene matches. Germline V gene data show CDR1 as WNHNN and CDR2 as SYGVQD (reference sequence). The CDR3 has 15 amino acids. The CDR3 nucleotides read TGCGCCAGCAGTGAAGCGGGAGCAGGTTTCTACGAGCAGTACTTC. It translates to CASSEAGAGFYEQYF.

The count of this clonotype is one. This rearrangement joins TRBV15 to TRBJ2-3; D remains unclear. Trimming stripped 3 bases from V and 4 bases from J, with 5 bases between. The CDR3 length is 12 residues. Germline loops: CDR1 LNHNV, CDR2 YYDKDF (reference sequence). CDR3 region: CATSRVADTQYF. The CDR3 nucleotides read TGTGCCACCAGCAGGGTCGCAGATACGCAGTATTTT.

This chain's CDR3 is CASRWAENSNQPQHF. The DNA for the CDR3 is TGTGCCAGCCGTTGGGCAGAGAATAGCAATCAGCCCCAGCATTTT. J is TRBJ1-5 and V is TRBV28; D is unclear. The ends were cut back, 8 bases at V and 0 bases at J, with 14 bases in the middle. The CDR3 is 15 residues long. Looked up from germline, CDR1 is MDHEN and CDR2 is SYDVKM.

The chain recombines TRBV9 with TRBJ2-1; 9 bases match TRBD2. Germline-derived CDR1 and CDR2 are SGDLS and YYNGEE. Trimming cost V 2 bases and J 4 bases; bases outside gene matches: 10. This CDR3 has 17 amino acids. CDR3: CASSVRLAANTYNEQFF. The CDR3 DNA is TGTGCCAGCAGCGTCCGACTAGCGGCGAATACATACAATGAGCAGTTCTTC.